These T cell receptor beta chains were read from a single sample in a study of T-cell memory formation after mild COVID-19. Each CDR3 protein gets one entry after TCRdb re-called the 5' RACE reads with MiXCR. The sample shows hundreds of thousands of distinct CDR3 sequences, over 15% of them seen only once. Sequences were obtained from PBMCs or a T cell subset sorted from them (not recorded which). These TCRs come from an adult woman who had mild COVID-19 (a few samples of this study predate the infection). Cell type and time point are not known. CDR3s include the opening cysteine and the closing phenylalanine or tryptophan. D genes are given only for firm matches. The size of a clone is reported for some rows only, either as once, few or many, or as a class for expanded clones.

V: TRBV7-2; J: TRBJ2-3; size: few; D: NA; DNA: TGTGCCAGCAGCTTAGACACGGTTGCAGATACGCAGTATTTT; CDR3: CASSLDTVADTQYF
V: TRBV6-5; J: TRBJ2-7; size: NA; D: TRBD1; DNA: TGTGCCAGCAGTGTGTGGGGGACAGGGGGCAACGAGCAGTACTTC; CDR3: CASSVWGTGGNEQYF
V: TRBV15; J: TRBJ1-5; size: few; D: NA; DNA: TGTGCCACCAGCAGAGTAGATGGTGGGAGGTATCAGCCCCAGCATTTT; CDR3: CATSRVDGGRYQPQHF
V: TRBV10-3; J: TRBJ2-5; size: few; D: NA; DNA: TGTGCCATCAGTGAAGGCCTACAAGAGACCCAGTACTTC; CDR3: CAISEGLQETQYF
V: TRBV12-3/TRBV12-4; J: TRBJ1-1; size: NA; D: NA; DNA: TGTGCCAGCAGTTTTAACCAGGGTCTGGGGGAAGCTTTCTTT; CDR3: CASSFNQGLGEAFF
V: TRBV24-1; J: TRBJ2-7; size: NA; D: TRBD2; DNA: TGTGCCACCAGTGAGGTTCAGTGGGGCGGCTTCGGGACTAGCGGGAGGAATGACGAGCAGTACTTC; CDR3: CATSEVQWGGFGTSGRNDEQYF
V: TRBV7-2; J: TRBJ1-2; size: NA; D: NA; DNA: TGTGCCAGCAGCTTAGAAGGGGAGAGCTATGGCTACACCTTC; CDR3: CASSLEGESYGYTF
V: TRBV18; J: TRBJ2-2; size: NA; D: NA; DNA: TGTGCCAGCTCACCATATCGAGACACCGGGGAGCTGTTTTTT; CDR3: CASSPYRDTGELFF
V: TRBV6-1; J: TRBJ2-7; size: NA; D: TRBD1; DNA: TGTGCCAGCAGTCGACAGGGGAGCTCCTACGAGCAGTACTTC; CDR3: CASSRQGSSYEQYF
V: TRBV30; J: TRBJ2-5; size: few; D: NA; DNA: TGTGCCGGAGCGTCCCAAGAGACCCAGTACTTC; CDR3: CAGASQETQYF
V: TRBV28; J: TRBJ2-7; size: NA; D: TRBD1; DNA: TGTGCCAGCAGCTTGGACAGGGGCGGGGTATTATCTGGCTACGAGCAGTACTTC; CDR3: CASSLDRGGVLSGYEQYF
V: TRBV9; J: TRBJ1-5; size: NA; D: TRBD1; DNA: TGTGCCAGCAGCGTAGGGACAGGTCCAAATCAGCCCCAGCATTTT; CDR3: CASSVGTGPNQPQHF